These 17 T cell receptor beta chains share one sample of origin, sequenced in a study of T-cell reconstitution after alpha-beta-depleted transplantation in children. Molecular barcoding with unique molecular identifiers was used for the TCRbeta library. Each CDR3 protein gets one entry after TCRdb re-called the PCR reads with MiXCR. The sample holds approximately 110,000 distinct CDR3 sequences, about 23% seen once. The sample consisted of PBMCs, mostly from graft donor cells, taken 180 days after TCRalphabeta/CD19-depleted stem cell transplant. The receptor set was obtained from a male patient aged 2-15 years who had a stem cell transplant for chronic granulomatous disease, so the T cells may come from the graft donor.

In this sample, this clonotype turned up many times. J is TRBJ2-5 and V is TRBV5-5; D unresolved. The CDR3 is 12 amino acids. The germline V gene encodes CDR1 SGHKS and CDR2 YYEKEE (reference sequence). Trimming removed 4 bases at V and 0 bases at J, with 4 bases between. CDR3 region: CASSAHQETQYF. As DNA, the CDR3 is TGTGCCAGCAGCGCCCACCAAGAGACCCAGTACTTC.

Note on this clonotype: A much larger clone lies one base from this, so it may be a read error. The chain recombines TRBV20-1 with TRBJ2-1; D unclear. The germline gives CDR1 DFQATT, CDR2 SNEGSKA (reference sequence). The CDR3 has 13 residues. CDR3: CSARATTYNEQFF. The CDR3 DNA reads TGCAGTGCAAGAGCCACGACCTACAATGAGCAGTTCTTC.

This clonotype was counted once. The J gene is TRBJ2-3, the V gene TRBV20-1; 10 bases agree with TRBD2. Trimming at V came to 0 bases and at J to 2 bases, leaving 5 bases not matched to a gene. Germline V gene lookup returns CDR1 DFQATT and CDR2 SNEGSKA (reference sequence). This CDR3 is built from 16 residues. For the CDR3, the DNA is TGCAGTGCTAGAGATCGGCTAGCGGGAGTCACAGATACGCAGTATTTT. Encoded protein: CSARDRLAGVTDTQYF.

This clonotype turned up a few times. The chain joins TRBV20-1 to TRBJ1-1, with D unclear. Per germline, CDR1 DFQATT and CDR2 SNEGSKA (reference sequence). The germline V and J ends were trimmed by 5 bases and 8 bases, with 12 bases remaining between them. This CDR3 contains 11 residues. In DNA form, the CDR3 reads TGCAGTGCTGCATACAGCAGAGAAGCTTTCTTT. Translation gives CSAAYSREAFF.

This clonotype has just a few counts. CDR3 bases: TGTGCCACCAGTGATGCGGGTCGACCCTACAATGAGCAGTTCTTC. Its translation: CATSDAGRPYNEQFF. The chain is built from TRBV24-1 and TRBJ2-1; D is perhaps TRBD2 (5 bases). Trimming took off 3 bases at V and 2 bases at J, with 10 bases between the two ends. The germline V gene has CDR1 KGHDR and CDR2 SFDVKD. The CDR3 length is 15 residues.

This clonotype was observed at least ten times. The V call is TRBV20-1, the J call TRBJ1-4; 9 nucleotides match TRBD1. V trimming: 7 bases; J trimming: 4 bases; junction bases outside the gene matches: 7. The CDR3 extends over 14 amino acids. From germline, CDR1 is DFQATT and CDR2 SNEGSKA (reference sequence). The CDR3 DNA reads as TGCAGTGTCCATCCGGGACAGGGTAATGAAAAACTGTTTTTT. This translates into CSVHPGQGNEKLFF.

Comment on this clonotype: This may be a read error, as it is one base from a much larger clone. The chain has TRBV29-1 and TRBJ2-6, with a tentative D call TRBD1 (5 bases). CDR3 length: 13 residues. Germline CDR1 and CDR2: SQVTM and ANQGSEA. The chain's CDR3 is CSALDSGANGLTF. The DNA of the CDR3 is TGCAGCGCGTTAGACTCTGGGGCCAACGGCCTGACTTTC.

V gene TRBV27 combines with J gene TRBJ2-4; 13 nucleotides line up with TRBD2. The V gene end was trimmed by 3 bases and the J gene end by 15 bases; junction bases not matched to a gene: 8. Germline loops: CDR1 MNHEY, CDR2 SMNVEV (reference sequence). The CDR3 extends over 14 amino acids. The DNA of the CDR3 is TGTGCCAGCAGTTTCTCACTAGCGGGAGGGCCTGTGTACTTC. Translating it yields CASSFSLAGGPVYF.

The rearrangement uses TRBV12-3 or TRBV12-4 and TRBJ2-1; 14 nucleotides match TRBD2. The CDR3 consists of 15 residues. Trimming took 6 bases from V and 7 from J; bases not matched to a gene: 5. The CDR3 DNA follows: TGTGCCAGCAGGCCAGGGACTAGCGGGAGAAATGAGCAGTTCTTC. Translating gives CASRPGTSGRNEQFF.

This clonotype has a count of ten or more. The chain uses TRBV3-1 and TRBJ2-1; 10 bases are a match to TRBD2. The CDR3 extends over 17 amino acids. The germline V gene encodes CDR1 LGHDT and CDR2 YNNKEL (reference sequence). The V gene end was trimmed by 3 bases and the J gene end by 3 bases; junction bases not matched to a gene: 8. CDR3 sequence reads: CASSHPPGLALYNEQFF. The CDR3 DNA reads TGTGCCAGCAGCCATCCCCCGGGACTAGCGCTCTACAATGAGCAGTTCTTC.

The CDR3 is CASSLKHSNQPQHF. Here the CDR3 DNA reads TGTGCCAGCAGTTTAAAACATAGCAATCAGCCCCAGCATTTT. This chain links TRBV12-3 or TRBV12-4 with TRBJ1-5; D call uncertain. CDR3 length equals 14 residues. Trimming removed 2 bases from V and 0 bases from J, with 5 bases in between.

This clonotype was counted ten times or more. J is TRBJ1-2 and V is TRBV20-1; D is possibly TRBD1 (6 bases). Trimming took 3 bases from V and 8 from J, leaving 13 bases between them. The CDR3 covers 12 residues. Germline values: CDR1 DFQATT, CDR2 SNEGSKA (reference sequence). CDR3 nucleotide sequence: TGCAGTGCTAGTCCAGGGGTGAAAGGCTACACCTTC. The encoded protein is CSASPGVKGYTF.

The sample holds a few counts of this clonotype. This chain joins TRBV9 and TRBJ2-2; D uncertain. Germline CDR1 SGDLS, CDR2 YYNGEE. Trimming removed 5 bases from V and 1 base from J, with 9 bases in between. CDR3 size: 14 residues. The CDR3 DNA reads TGTGCCAGCAGACGCGTCCAGAACACCGGGGAGCTGTTTTTT. Translating gives CASRRVQNTGELFF. The whole variable domain, filled in from reference TRBV9 and TRBJ2-2, reads DSGVTQTPKHLITATGQRVTLRCSPRSGDLSVYWYQQSLDQGLQFLIQYYNGEERAKGNILERFSAQQFPDLHSELNLSSLELGDSALYFCASRRVQNTGELFFGEGSRLTVL.

This clonotype qualifies as medium-sized. V gene TRBV20-1 combines with J gene TRBJ2-1; 12 positions match TRBD2. V shed 5 bases, J shed 8 bases, and the junction held 7 bases outside the gene matches. Germline CDR1 is DFQATT and CDR2 is SNEGSKA (reference sequence). The CDR3 covers 14 residues. The CDR3 loop is CSAPRLAGDHEQFF. The CDR3 bases are TGCAGTGCTCCCCGACTAGCGGGAGACCATGAGCAGTTCTTC.

This clonotype has only a few counts. V is TRBV9 and J is TRBJ2-1, with D uncertain. This CDR3 is built from 10 residues. Germline CDR1 SGDLS, CDR2 YYNGEE. The CDR3 DNA sequence: TGTGCTTCCGGTACGAGAGAGCAGTTCTTC. This gives the protein CASGTREQFF.

This clonotype came up many times. The chain carries TRBV10-3 and TRBJ2-7, with TRBD1 identical over 9 bases. Trimming took 0 bases from V and 1 from J; bases not matched to a gene: 4. This CDR3 has 16 residues. Germline values: CDR1 ENHRY, CDR2 SYGVKD. CDR3 DNA: TGTGCCATCAGTGAGTCGGGACAGGGTGGTTCCTACGAGCAGTACTTC. Translating gives CAISESGQGGSYEQYF.

For this clonotype: The junction departs from the called germline gene at one end, perhaps through a read error. The chain uses TRBV5-6 and TRBJ2-5, with a tentative D call TRBD1 (6 bases). This CDR3 has 11 residues. Germline lookup yields CDR1 SGHDT and CDR2 YYEEEE. This CDR3 is CASSFSDRTDF. For the CDR3, the DNA is TGTGCCAGCAGCTTTTCGGACAGAACAGATTTC.